The sequence of this T cell receptor beta chain was determined in a study of blood T cell repertoires in COVID-19. Original methodology: Reference gene primers were amplified, and this amplification served to estimate nucleated cell counts. The data were produced by immunoSEQ multiplex PCR, yet TCRdb's version contains in-frame clones alone and is incomplete. V and J calls and clone size are copied from that table; D and trimming were computed from the DNA. The sample includes about 200,000 clones, 84% of them seen just once. Germline loops: CDR1 SGDLS, CDR2 YYNGEE. V was pared by 4 bases and J by 0 bases, with 15 bases of the junction left unmatched. This CDR3 region has 22 residues.

The V call is TRBV9, the J call TRBJ2-6; 14 bases agree with TRBD2. Input material: PBMCs or T cells enriched from blood (not recorded which). The sequence was obtained from a woman under 40 who had been exposed to COVID-19. Here the CDR3 DNA reads TGTGCCAGCAGCTCCCACCAGAAGGGGACTAGCGGGGGAGACTCTGGGGCCAACGTCCTGACTTTC. Translation gives CASSSHQKGTSGGDSGANVLTF.